The 9 T cell receptor beta chains presented below share a single source sample, sequenced in a study of T-cell reconstitution after alpha-beta-depleted transplantation in children. Preparing the TCRbeta library involved the use of unique molecular identifiers. TCRdb reprocessed the PCR reads with MiXCR, giving one entry per CDR3 protein. The table includes 600,000 to 800,000 distinct CDR3 sequences, less than 15% detected once. The sample was PBMCs, taken before TCRalphabeta/CD19-depleted stem cell transplant. Receptor source: a girl under 10 years old with congenital amegakaryocytic thrombocytopenia, due to receive a stem cell transplant.

This clonotype has a count of ten or more. V gene TRBV24-1 combines with J gene TRBJ2-3, with 9 bases lining up with TRBD1. The CDR3 covers 16 residues. V lost 3 bases, J lost 2 bases, and 5 bases stayed unmatched. The germline gives CDR1 KGHDR, CDR2 SFDVKD. CDR3 residues: CATSDPGTGFTDTQYF. Written as DNA, the CDR3 is TGTGCCACCAGTGATCCAGGGACAGGGTTCACAGATACGCAGTATTTT.

V is TRBV28 and J is TRBJ1-2, with D possibly matching TRBD1 (6 bases). Per the germline V gene, CDR1 is MDHEN and CDR2 is SYDVKM. The V gene lost 11 bases and the J gene lost 3 bases, with 19 bases spanning the gap. This CDR3 is 14 amino acids long. CDR3 DNA sequence: TGTGCCCACGCTCCGGGGGGCTACTACTATGGCTACACCTTC. Translating it yields CAHAPGGYYYGYTF.

The sample holds many counts of this clonotype. J is TRBJ1-2 and V is TRBV5-1; D is possibly TRBD1 (6 bases). This CDR3 contains 13 residues. Germline CDR1 reads SGHRS; CDR2 reads YFSETQ. V gave up 3 bases and J gave up 4 bases, with 10 bases separating them. For the CDR3, the DNA is TGCGCCAGCAGCTCAGGGGACTCCTATGGCTACACCTTC. Translated: CASSSGDSYGYTF.

V usage is TRBV20-1 and J usage is TRBJ2-7; TRBD2 is a possible D gene (6 bases). In germline, CDR1 is DFQATT, CDR2 SNEGSKA (reference sequence). The CDR3 sequence is 14 residues long. Trimming pared 5 bases from V and 3 bases from J, leaving 17 bases between. The CDR3 sequence: CSAGLGGRGYEQYF. In DNA form, the CDR3 reads TGCAGTGCTGGTCTCGGCGGGCGGGGCTACGAGCAGTACTTC.

The chain uses TRBV5-1 and TRBJ2-2, with a weak D call TRBD1 (5 bases). CDR1 and CDR2 (germline): SGHRS, YFSETQ. V lost 6 bases and J lost 1, with 7 bases in between. The CDR3 length is 13 residues. CDR3 DNA: TGCGCCAGCATGACAGAGAACACCGGGGAGCTGTTTTTT. Its protein product is CASMTENTGELFF.

This clonotype has a count of ten or more. V usage is TRBV20-1 and J usage is TRBJ2-1; 8 bases agree with TRBD2. J was trimmed by 5 bases and V by 6 bases; bases with no gene match: 9. The CDR3 sequence is 14 residues long. Germline CDR1 is DFQATT and CDR2 is SNEGSKA (reference sequence). CDR3 amino acids: CSAESGRVDNEQFF. The CDR3 region has the DNA TGCAGTGCAGAGAGCGGGAGAGTGGACAATGAGCAGTTCTTC.

This clonotype was seen at least ten times. The rearrangement joins TRBV5-6 to TRBJ2-5; D possibly matches TRBD1 or TRBD2 (7 bases each). Trimming removed 0 bases at V and 1 base at J, with 16 bases between. CDR1 SGHDT and CDR2 YYEEEE come from the germline V gene. The CDR3 has 17 amino acids. CDR3: CASSLAGGWTGQETQYF. DNA of the CDR3: TGTGCCAGCAGCTTGGCGGGAGGATGGACAGGCCAAGAGACCCAGTACTTC. Based on the CDR3 plus reference TRBV5-6 and TRBJ2-5, the full variable domain is DAGVTQSPTHLIKTRGQQVTLRCSPKSGHDTVSWYQQALGQGPQFIFQYYEEEERQRGNFPDRFSGHQFPNYSSELNVNALLLGDSALYLCASSLAGGWTGQETQYFGPGTRLLVL.

This clonotype was counted ten times or more. The gene calls are TRBV20-1 and TRBJ2-1; TRBD2 matches at 10 bases. Germline V gene data show CDR1 as DFQATT and CDR2 as SNEGSKA (reference sequence). The ends lost 5 bases at V and 4 bases at J; junction bases unmatched: 5. This CDR3 region has 14 residues. The CDR3, as DNA: TGCAGTGCTCTTAGCGGGAGGCAATACAATGAGCAGTTCTTC. Protein: CSALSGRQYNEQFF.

This chain joins TRBV5-1 and TRBJ2-7, with D maybe TRBD1 (5 bases). Per germline, CDR1 SGHRS and CDR2 YFSETQ. The germline V and J ends were trimmed by 5 bases and 2 bases, with 11 bases remaining between them. The length of the CDR3 is 13 residues. The CDR3 loop reads CASRGPGPYEQYF. The CDR3 region has the DNA TGCGCCAGCAGGGGGCCTGGCCCCTACGAGCAGTACTTC.